This TCR beta chain was obtained from a study of blood T cells in healthy people across ages. The length of the CDR3 is 15 residues. Germline V gene lookup returns CDR1 SGHVS and CDR2 FNYEAQ. The V end lost 5 bases, the J end lost 4 bases, and 17 bases lay between the germline ends. This clonotype was counted many times. The second PCR ran about 6 to 12 cycles with a sample-barcoded 5' primer and J-beta primers. TCRdb independently ran MiXCR on the 5' RACE reads; one entry per CDR3 protein. The sample lists more than 900,000 distinct CDR3 sequences, 20% to 25% occurring once. The same data also contributed to another study, on T cells of mothers and their children. That source reports: The authors added sample barcodes and 2-4 random nucleotides using the M1S primer of the second PCR.

The chain recombines TRBV7-6 with TRBJ2-5; either TRBD1 or TRBD2 may supply D (5 bases each). Sequenced sample: blood. The receptor was isolated from a girl aged 2 to 9 in good health. The CDR3 loop is CASSLVQGEGETQYF. CDR3 bases: TGTGCCAGCAGCCTGGTGCAGGGAGAGGGAGAGACCCAGTACTTC.